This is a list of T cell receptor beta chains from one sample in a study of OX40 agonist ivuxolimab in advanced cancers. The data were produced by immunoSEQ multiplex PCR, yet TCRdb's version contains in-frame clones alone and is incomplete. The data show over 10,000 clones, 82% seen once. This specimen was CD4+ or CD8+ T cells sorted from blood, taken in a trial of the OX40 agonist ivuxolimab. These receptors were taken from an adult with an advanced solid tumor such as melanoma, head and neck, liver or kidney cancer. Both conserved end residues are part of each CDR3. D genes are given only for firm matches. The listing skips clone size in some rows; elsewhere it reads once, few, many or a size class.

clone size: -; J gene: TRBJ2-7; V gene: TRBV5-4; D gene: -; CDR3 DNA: TGTGCCAGCAGTCTCGGACAGGACTATGAGCAGTACTTC; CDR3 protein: CASSLGQDYEQYF
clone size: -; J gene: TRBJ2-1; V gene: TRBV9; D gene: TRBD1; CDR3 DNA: TGTGCCAGCAGCCCATTTCAGCGGGACAGGGGTTTCTTC; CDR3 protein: CASSPFQRDRGFF
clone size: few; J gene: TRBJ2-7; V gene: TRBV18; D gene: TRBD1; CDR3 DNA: TGTGCCAGCTCACCAAGTACAGGGGGGATATACGAGCAGTACTTC; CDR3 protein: CASSPSTGGIYEQYF
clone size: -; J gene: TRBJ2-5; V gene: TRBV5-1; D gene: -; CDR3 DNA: TGCGCCAGCAGCCAGACCGGTGGGGACCAAGAGACCCAGTACTTC; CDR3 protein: CASSQTGGDQETQYF
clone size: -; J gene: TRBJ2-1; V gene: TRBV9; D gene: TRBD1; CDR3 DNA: TGTGCCAGCAGCCCCGGGACAGGGGGCAATGAGCAGTTCTTC; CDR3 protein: CASSPGTGGNEQFF
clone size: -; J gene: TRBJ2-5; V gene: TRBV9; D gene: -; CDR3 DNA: TGTGCCAGCAGCGTAGGCGTGTACCAAGAGACCCAGTACTTC; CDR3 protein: CASSVGVYQETQYF
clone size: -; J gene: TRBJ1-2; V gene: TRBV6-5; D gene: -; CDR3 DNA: TGTGCCACAACCCCTACCGGGGGGTTCTATGGCTACACCTTC; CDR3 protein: CATTPTGGFYGYTF
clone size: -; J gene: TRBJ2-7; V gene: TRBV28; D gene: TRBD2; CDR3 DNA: TGTGCCAGCAGCGGGACTAGCCGCACGCAATACGAGCAGTACTTC; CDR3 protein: CASSGTSRTQYEQYF
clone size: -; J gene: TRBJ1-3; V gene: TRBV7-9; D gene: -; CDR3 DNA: TGTGCCAGCAGCCACCGGGACTACACCATATATTTT; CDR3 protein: CASSHRDYTIYF
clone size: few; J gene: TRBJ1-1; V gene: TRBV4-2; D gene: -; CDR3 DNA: TGTGCCAGCAGCCAAGATTCCCTGGGAGGAAACACTGAAGCTTTCTTT; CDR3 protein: CASSQDSLGGNTEAFF
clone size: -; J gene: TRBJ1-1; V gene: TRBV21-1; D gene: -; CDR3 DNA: TGTGCCAGCGGGCGGGGAAAGAGCACTGAAGCTTTCTTT; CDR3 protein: CASGRGKSTEAFF
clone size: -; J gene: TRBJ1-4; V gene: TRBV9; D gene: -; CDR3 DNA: TGTGCCAGCAGCCCACAGGTTGGGGAATGGGAAAAACTGTTTTTT; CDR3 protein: CASSPQVGEWEKLFF
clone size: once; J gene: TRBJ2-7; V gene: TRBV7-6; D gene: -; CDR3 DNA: TGTGCCAGCAGCCCCGGGCTGGGGAACTACGAGCAGTACTTC; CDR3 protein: CASSPGLGNYEQYF
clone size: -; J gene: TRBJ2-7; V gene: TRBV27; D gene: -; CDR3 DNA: TGTGCCAGCGCCCTCAATTCCTACGAGCAGTACTTC; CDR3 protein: CASALNSYEQYF
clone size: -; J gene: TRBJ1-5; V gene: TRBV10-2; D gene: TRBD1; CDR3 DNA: TGCGCCAGTACAACAGGGGGACAGCCCCAGCATTTT; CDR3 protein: CASTTGGQPQHF
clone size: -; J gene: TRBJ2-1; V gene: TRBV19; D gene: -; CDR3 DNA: TGTGCCAGTAGTACAGGACTACCCTTATACAATGAGCAGTTCTTC; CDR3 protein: CASSTGLPLYNEQFF
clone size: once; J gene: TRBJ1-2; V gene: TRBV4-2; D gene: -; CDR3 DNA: TGTGCCAGCACAGCAGGGGACTATGGCTACACCTTC; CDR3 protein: CASTAGDYGYTF
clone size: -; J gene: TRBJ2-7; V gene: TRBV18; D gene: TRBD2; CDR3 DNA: TGTGCCAGCTCACCCATTCTGGCTAGCGGGATTGTCTACGAGCAGTACTTC; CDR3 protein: CASSPILASGIVYEQYF
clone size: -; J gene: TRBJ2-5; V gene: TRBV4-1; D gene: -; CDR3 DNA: TGCGCCAGCAGCCAAGATCCGGGGCCGAAGGAGACCCAGTACTTC; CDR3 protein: CASSQDPGPKETQYF
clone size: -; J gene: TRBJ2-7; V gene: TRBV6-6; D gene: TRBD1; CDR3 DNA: TGTGCCAGCATCGACAGGGGTGGCGACGAGCAGTACTTC; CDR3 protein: CASIDRGGDEQYF
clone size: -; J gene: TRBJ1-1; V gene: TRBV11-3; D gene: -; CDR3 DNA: TGTGCCAGCAGCTACAGTACCGACACTGAAGCTTTCTTT; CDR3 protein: CASSYSTDTEAFF
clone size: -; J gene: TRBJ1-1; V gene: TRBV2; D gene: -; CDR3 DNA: TGTGCCAGCAGTGAAGGGGGCTACCTGAACACTGAAGCTTTCTTT; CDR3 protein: CASSEGGYLNTEAFF
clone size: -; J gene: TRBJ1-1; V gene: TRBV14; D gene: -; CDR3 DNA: TGTGCCAGCAGCCACCTACAGGGAGGTAACACTGAAGCTTTCTTT; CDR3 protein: CASSHLQGGNTEAFF
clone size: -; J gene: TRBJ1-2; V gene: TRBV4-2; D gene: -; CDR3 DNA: TGTGCCAGCAGCCATGAACAAGGAATCAACTATGGCTACACCTTC; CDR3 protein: CASSHEQGINYGYTF
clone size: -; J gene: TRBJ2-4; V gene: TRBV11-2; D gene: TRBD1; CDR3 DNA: TGTGCCAGCAGCTTAGATCGCACAGGGGGCCTAGACATTCAGTACTTC; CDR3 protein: CASSLDRTGGLDIQYF
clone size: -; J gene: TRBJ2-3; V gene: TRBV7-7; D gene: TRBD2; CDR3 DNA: TGTGCCAGCAGCTTTGTGGCGGGAGAGGTGGATACGCAGTATTTT; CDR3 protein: CASSFVAGEVDTQYF
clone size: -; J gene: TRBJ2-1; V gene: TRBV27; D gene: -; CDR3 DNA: TGTGCCAGCAGTATCTCCAGGGGTAGCCACTACAATGAGCAGTTCTTC; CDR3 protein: CASSISRGSHYNEQFF
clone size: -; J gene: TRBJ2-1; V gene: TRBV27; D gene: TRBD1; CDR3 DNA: TGTGCCAGCAGTTTGAGGGACAGGGGGATTCTTGAGCAGTTCTTC; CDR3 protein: CASSLRDRGILEQFF
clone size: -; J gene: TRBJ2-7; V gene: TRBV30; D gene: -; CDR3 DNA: TGTGCCTGGAGCTCGGACCGGGGGTTCTTCTACGAGCAGTACTTC; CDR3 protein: CAWSSDRGFFYEQYF
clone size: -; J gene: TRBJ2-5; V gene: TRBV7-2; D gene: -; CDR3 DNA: TGTGCCAGCAGCTTAGAAGGTAGCTGGGAGACCCAGTACTTC; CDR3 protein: CASSLEGSWETQYF
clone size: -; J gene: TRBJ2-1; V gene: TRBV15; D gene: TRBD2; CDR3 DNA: TGTGCCACCAGTATTAGCGGGATAAGGGGGAATGAGCAGTTCTTC; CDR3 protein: CATSISGIRGNEQFF
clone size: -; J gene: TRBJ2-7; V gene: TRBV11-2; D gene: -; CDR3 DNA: TGTGCCAGCAGCTTAGTTTCGGCGGGGGCCAGAGACGAGCAGTACTTC; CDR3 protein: CASSLVSAGARDEQYF
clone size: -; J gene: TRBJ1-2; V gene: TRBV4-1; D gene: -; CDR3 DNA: TGCGCCAGCAGCCAGGGACGAACCAACTATGGCTACACCTTC; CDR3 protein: CASSQGRTNYGYTF
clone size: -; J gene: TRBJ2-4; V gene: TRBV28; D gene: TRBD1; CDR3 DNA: TGTGCCAGCAGCCCCAGTGACGACAGGGGCGAATGGAACATTCAGTACTTC; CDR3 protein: CASSPSDDRGEWNIQYF
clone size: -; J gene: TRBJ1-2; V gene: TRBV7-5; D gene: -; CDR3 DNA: TGTGCCAGCACAGCAGGGGACTATGGCTACACCTTC; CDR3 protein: CASTAGDYGYTF
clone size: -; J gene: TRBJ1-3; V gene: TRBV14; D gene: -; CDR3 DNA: TGTGCCAGCAGCCACACCCCACGGCTTCAAGCCGAGGGTGACTCTGGAAACACCATATATTTT; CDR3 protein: CASSHTPRLQAEGDSGNTIYF
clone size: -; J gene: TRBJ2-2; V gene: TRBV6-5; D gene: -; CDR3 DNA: TGTGCCAGCAGCCCTTTCACCGGGGAGCTGTTTTTT; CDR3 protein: CASSPFTGELFF